This T cell receptor (beta chain) was profiled in a study of blood T cell repertoires in COVID-19. Study in general: Researchers got acute and convalescent COVID-19 samples from the United States, Italy and Spain.

This CDR3 region has 18 residues. The V segment lost 0 bases and the J segment 7 bases; nucleotides outside the gene matches: 15. The germline CDR1 and CDR2 sequences are LGHDT and YNNKEL (reference sequence). The protocol was immunoSEQ multiplex PCR, while the TCRdb copy is restricted to in-frame clones and leaves out a portion. In the table there are tens of thousands of clones, about 91% of which are singletons. What was sequenced was peripheral blood. The sequence came from an elderly woman with acute or convalescent COVID-19. This chain connects TRBV3-1 (or the pseudogene TRBV3-2) to TRBJ2-4; 7 nucleotides line up with TRBD2. CDR3 residues: CASSQDPPGLEGMNIQYF. The DNA for the CDR3 is TGTGCCAGCAGCCAAGACCCCCCCGGACTAGAAGGGATGAACATTCAGTACTTC.